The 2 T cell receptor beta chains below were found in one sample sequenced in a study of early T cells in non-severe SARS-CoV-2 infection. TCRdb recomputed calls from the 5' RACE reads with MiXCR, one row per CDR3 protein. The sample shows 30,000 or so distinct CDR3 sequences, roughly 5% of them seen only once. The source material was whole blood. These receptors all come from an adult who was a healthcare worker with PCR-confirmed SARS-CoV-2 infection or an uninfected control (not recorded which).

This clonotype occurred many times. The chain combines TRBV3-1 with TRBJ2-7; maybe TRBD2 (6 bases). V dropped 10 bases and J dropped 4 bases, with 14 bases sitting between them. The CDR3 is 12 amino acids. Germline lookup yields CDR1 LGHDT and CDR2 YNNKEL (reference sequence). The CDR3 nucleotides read TGTGCCACGCGCGGGGATTCTTACGAGCAGTACTTC. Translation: CATRGDSYEQYF.

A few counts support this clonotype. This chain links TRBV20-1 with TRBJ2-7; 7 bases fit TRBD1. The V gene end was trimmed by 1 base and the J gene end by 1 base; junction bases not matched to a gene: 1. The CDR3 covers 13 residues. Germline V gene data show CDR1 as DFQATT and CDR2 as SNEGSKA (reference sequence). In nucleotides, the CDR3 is TGCAGTGCTAGAGCCAGGGGGTCCTACGAGCAGTACTTC. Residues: CSARARGSYEQYF.